The present entry profiles one T cell receptor beta chain with its context. This clonotype was seen a handful of times. Nothing much larger sits one base from this clone, and base qualities are not available. The sample originates from a study of T cells after yellow fever vaccination (dated by TCRdb to between 2017 and 2020). With regard to the full study: Memory subsets (EM, EMRA, CM and Tscm) were sorted on a BD FACS Aria III using CD3, CD45RA, CCR7 and CD95 staining. The SMART-Seq v4 Ultra Low Input RNA kit was used to prepare libraries from fractions with low cell numbers. To follow T-cell clones before and after primary and booster YFV17D yellow fever vaccination, bulk TCR alpha and beta repertoires were sequenced over time. Two healthy male donors made up the cohort, one aged 18 to 30 years and the other aged 30 to 39 years. Blood was collected at multiple timepoints before and after primary and secondary immunization, and bulk PBMC replicates and cell subsets were isolated. Memory subsets were sorted on days 0, 15 and 45 and at 18 months after primary vaccination, and on days 0, 15 and 45 after the 30-year booster. The full study reports these points: In the sorted memory subsets on day 0, nearly all of the vaccine-responding clonotypes fell below detection. Because only a couple of donors were included in the study, the extent to which the findings can be generalized is limited. Compared with the primary T-cell response, the secondary T-cell response was weaker but faster, peaking on day 5 rather than day 15. After the booster, most of the clones that had expanded following primary vaccination were detected again (approximately 95% of CD4 and more than 85% of CD8), which suggests that memory was broadly maintained. A small share of clonotypes occurred in both CD4 and CD8 compartments, likely arising from convergent recombination. Computational filtering was required because FACS-sorted repertoires could contain abundant contaminating clonotypes from the bulk population.

Interpreted using the paper, the treatment or condition label stands for: live attenuated yellow fever vaccine strain. A standard Ficoll-Paque protocol was used to isolate PBMCs from peripheral blood. For sorted memory subsets, RNA extraction was done with the RNeasy Micro Kit. TCR cDNA was synthesized by 5'RACE template switching, which introduced a universal primer site and unique molecular identifiers. Priming of cDNA synthesis was performed from both the TCR alpha and TCR beta constant segments. Libraries were amplified in two PCR steps, with sample barcodes and sequencing adapters added in the second step. Sequencing of libraries was performed on Illumina HiSeq 2500 (2x100 bp) or NovaSeq (2x150 bp). As for the original processing: MIGEC was used to demultiplex reads and collapse the reads into UMI consensus sequences, and MiXCR was used for V(D)J alignment. Using edgeR on replicate PBMC samples, clonotypes were called vaccine-responding if FDR was below 0.01 and the log2 fold change was above 5 up to day 15. Bulk clonotypes were assigned CD4 or CD8 identity according to which sequenced CD4 or CD8 repertoire held them at higher abundance. Clonotype frequencies in memory subsets were weighted by FACS-sorted cell numbers to estimate each clone's distribution across memory phenotypes. TCRdb trimmed public reads at Q25 via fastp, called clones via MiXCR and kept in-frame beta chains. For every CDR3 protein sequence, its rows merge into one entry that carries the most common genes and DNA. Here the V and J calls rest on TCRdb's processing, not on the authors' analysis. In this sample the table shows approximately 47,000 distinct CDR3 sequences, 5.5% to 8% of which occur a single time. The ten largest clonotypes hold 8.5% to 12% of the sample.

CDR1 DFQATT and CDR2 SNEGSKA are derived from the germline V gene (reference sequence). V is clipped by 0 bases and J by 4 bases, and the sequence between their germline boundaries is 16 bases long. The CDR3 goes from the cysteine to the phenylalanine over 16 residues. Only CDR3 DNA remains: 48 bases, in frame from the first base. The chain is made from TRBV20-1 and TRBJ2-1; a confident D gene designation cannot be given. This TCR derives from a man younger than 45 who received the YFV17D yellow fever vaccine. Here the sequenced sample was PBMCs, either bulk or a sorted T-cell subset (CD4+, CD8+, memory, or dextramer-sorted; not recorded which), taken 45 days after the yellow fever booster vaccination. The CDR3 protein: CSARDQAASQYNEQFF. The nucleotides read TGCAGTGCTAGAGATCAGGCGGCAAGCCAGTACAATGAGCAGTTCTTC.